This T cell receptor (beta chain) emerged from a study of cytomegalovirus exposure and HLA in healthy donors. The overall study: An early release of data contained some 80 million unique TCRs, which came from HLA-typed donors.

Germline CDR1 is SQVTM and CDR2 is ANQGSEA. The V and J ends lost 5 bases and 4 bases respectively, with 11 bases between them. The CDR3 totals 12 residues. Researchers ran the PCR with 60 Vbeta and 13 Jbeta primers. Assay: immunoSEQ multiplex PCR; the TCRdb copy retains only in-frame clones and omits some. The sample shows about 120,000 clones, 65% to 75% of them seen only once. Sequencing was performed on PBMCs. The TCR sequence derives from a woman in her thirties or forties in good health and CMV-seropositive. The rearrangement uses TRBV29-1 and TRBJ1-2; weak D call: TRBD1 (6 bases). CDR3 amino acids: CSVTQGSYGYTF. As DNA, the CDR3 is TGCAGCGTTACCCAGGGGAGCTATGGCTACACCTTC. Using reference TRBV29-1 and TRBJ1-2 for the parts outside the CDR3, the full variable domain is SAVISQKPSRDICQRGTSLTIQCQVDSQVTMMFWYRQQPGQSLTLIATANQGSEATYESGFVIDKFPISRPNLTFSTLTVSNMSPEDSSIYLCSVTQGSYGYTFGSGTRLTVV.